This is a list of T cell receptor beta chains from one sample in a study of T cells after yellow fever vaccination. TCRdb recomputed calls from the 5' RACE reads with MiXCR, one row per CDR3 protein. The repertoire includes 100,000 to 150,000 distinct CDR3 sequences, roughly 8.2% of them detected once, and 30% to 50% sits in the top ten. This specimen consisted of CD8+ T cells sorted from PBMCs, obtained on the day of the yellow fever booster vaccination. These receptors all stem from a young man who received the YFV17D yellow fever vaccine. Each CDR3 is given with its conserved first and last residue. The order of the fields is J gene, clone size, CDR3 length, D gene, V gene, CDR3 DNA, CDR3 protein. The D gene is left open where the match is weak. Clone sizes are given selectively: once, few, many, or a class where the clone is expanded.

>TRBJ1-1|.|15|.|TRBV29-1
TGCAGCGCCCACTGGGGGGTATTAGGGAACACTGAAGCTTTCTTT
CSAHWGVLGNTEAFF
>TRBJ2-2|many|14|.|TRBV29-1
TGCAGCGTTGAACGGGGGCGCAACACCGGGGAGCTGTTTTTT
CSVERGRNTGELFF
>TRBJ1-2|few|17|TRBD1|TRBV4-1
TGCGCCAGCAGCCAAGTAGACCGCCACAGGGGGCCTAATGGCTACACCTTC
CASSQVDRHRGPNGYTF
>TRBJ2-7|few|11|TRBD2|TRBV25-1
TGTGCCAGCAGTGAATCGGGGGGGCAGTACTTC
CASSESGGQYF
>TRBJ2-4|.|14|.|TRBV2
TGTGCCAGCAGTCCTGGCAGGGCCAAAAACATTCAGTACTTC
CASSPGRAKNIQYF
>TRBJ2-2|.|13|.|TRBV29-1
TGCAGCGTTGTGGTCTCAGGTGCCGGGGAGCTGTTTTTT
CSVVVSGAGELFF
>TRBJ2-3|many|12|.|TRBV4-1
TGCGCCAGCAGCCAAGATTCTGAAGGGCAGTATTTT
CASSQDSEGQYF
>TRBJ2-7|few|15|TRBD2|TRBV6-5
TGTGCCAGCCGATCGGGGGGCGGGGGGCGCTACGAGCAGTACTTC
CASRSGGGGRYEQYF
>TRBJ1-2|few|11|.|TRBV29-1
TGCAGCGCTGGATCTTCACACGGCTACACCTTC
CSAGSSHGYTF
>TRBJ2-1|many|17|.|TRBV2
TGTGCCAGCAGTGAAGCGCTTCTTACTATCGATTCGGGTGAGCAGTTCTTC
CASSEALLTIDSGEQFF